This T cell receptor beta chain is from a study of blood T cell repertoires in COVID-19. About the research overall: The samples span acute and convalescent COVID-19 from the United States, Italy and Spain.

The V end was cut by 0 bases, the J end by 2 bases, with 14 bases between. The CDR3 spans 16 residues. From germline, CDR1 is SGHTS and CDR2 YDEGEE. The cohort comprised adults aged about 18 to 100 years residing in approximately 22 US areas. Symptom resolution, clearance, or two negative PCRs marked the recovered donors of Cohort 3. Method: immunoSEQ multiplex PCR; TCRdb's copy keeps in-frame clones and lacks some. The table lists around 210,000 clones, more than 80% of them singletons. The chain joins TRBV5-8 to TRBJ2-5, with a possible D match to TRBD1 (6 bases). The sequence came from a woman aged 18-35 years who had recovered from COVID-19. The specimen was PBMCs or T cells enriched from blood (not recorded which). The CDR3 region is CASSLVLGAKQETQYF. Written as DNA, the CDR3 is TGTGCCAGCAGCTTGGTTCTGGGGGCAAAACAAGAGACCCAGTACTTC.